This T cell receptor beta chain was retrieved from a study of control samples from healthy donors and cancer patients. This CDR3 is 13 amino acids long. J gave up 3 bases and V 7 bases, and 3 bases lay outside the gene matches. Germline V gene lookup returns CDR1 SEHNR and CDR2 FQNEAQ (reference sequence). This clone turned up a few times. Clones were sequenced by immunoSEQ multiplex PCR, and TCRdb holds only the in-frame ones, with some missing. The data show 95,000 to 130,000 clones, with about 93% seen just once and roughly 2.6% held by the top ten. The TCR comes from a man younger than 45 in good health. The genes are TRBV7-9 and TRBJ2-5; 9 nucleotides match TRBD1. The sample taken for sequencing was blood. The CDR3 bases are TGTGCCAGCAACCGACAGGGGGAAGAGACCCAGTACTTC. It encodes CASNRQGEETQYF.